Below, one TCR beta chain is given with its context. The PCR employed 60 Vbeta primers together with 13 Jbeta primers. Only in-frame clones appear in the TCRdb table, and some are missing; sequencing was by immunoSEQ multiplex PCR. The data show 120,000 to 150,000 clones, with around 77% seen just once and around 7.1% held by the top ten. The data stem from a study of cytomegalovirus exposure and HLA in healthy donors. Sequencing input: PBMCs. This clonotype was sampled from a woman in her thirties or forties in good health and CMV-seropositive.

The CDR3 loop is CASSYNYGQQETQYF. CDR3 DNA sequence: TGTGCCAGCAGTTATAATTATGGACAGCAAGAGACCCAGTACTTC. J is TRBJ2-5 and V is TRBV6-5; D is possibly TRBD1 (6 bases). Trimming stripped 3 bases from V and 2 bases from J, with 13 bases between. The germline CDR1 and CDR2 sequences are MNHEY and SVGAGI. There are 15 residues in the CDR3.